The clone carrying this T cell receptor beta chain showed up many times. Its antigen is undetermined. Individually, cDNA molecules had unique molecular identifiers attached to them. MiXCR was run by TCRdb on the 5' RACE reads, yielding one entry per CDR3 protein. The sample records about 81,000 distinct CDR3 sequences, roughly 6% being singletons. The data belong to a study of early T cells in non-severe SARS-CoV-2 infection. Study-wide background: Bulk RNA isolated from unsorted whole blood underwent sequencing; chains were not paired.

Germline CDR1 and CDR2: MNHNY and SVGAGI (reference sequence). This CDR3 comprises 15 residues. J gave up 3 bases and V 6 bases, and 8 bases lay outside the gene matches. Overall study results and limits: The matching step, a VDJdb search, favored anti-spike CD8 responses and missed private and CD4 specificities.

The chain recombines TRBV6-6 with TRBJ1-1, with 9 bases aligning to TRBD1. The sample was whole blood. This clonotype was sampled from an adult who was a healthcare worker with PCR-confirmed SARS-CoV-2 infection or an uninfected control (not recorded which). The CDR3 DNA sequence: TGTGCCAGCAGCTCTGACAGGGGGAATGACACTGAAGCTTTCTTT. Translating it yields CASSSDRGNDTEAFF.